What follows are 11 T cell receptor beta chains derived from one specimen sequenced in a study of T cells of healthy individuals (dated 2018 in TCRdb). The protocol used for the library was 5' RACE. The instrument given in TCRdb is Illumina MiSeq. TCRdb cleaned the public reads at Q25 with fastp, built clones with MiXCR and kept in-frame beta chains. Rows are unified per CDR3 protein, each entry keeping the most common DNA and genes. The sample table holds tens of thousands of distinct CDR3 sequences, of which around 15% were seen once. Less than 6% of the sample is taken by the ten largest. All receptors derive from a human donor in good health.

This chain uses TRBV13 with TRBJ1-5; no reliable D call. The CDR3 spans 12 residues. Looked up from germline, CDR1 is PRHDT and CDR2 is FYEKMQ (reference sequence). Trimming shortened V by 2 bases and J by 4 bases, and 3 bases separated the two germline ends. The CDR3 reads CASSLNNQPQHF. The CDR3, as DNA: TGTGCCAGCAGCTTAAATAATCAGCCCCAGCATTTT.

This clonotype was picked up many times. The V gene is TRBV20-1, the J gene TRBJ1-1; D is perhaps TRBD1 (5 bases). Per germline, CDR1 DFQATT and CDR2 SNEGSKA (reference sequence). Trimming stripped 3 bases from V and 3 bases from J, with 14 bases between. The CDR3 contains 14 residues. The CDR3, as DNA: TGCAGTGCTAGTTTCAGGGTAGGCGACACTGAAGCTTTCTTT. It is translated as CSASFRVGDTEAFF.

The table lists this clonotype with many counts. The CDR3 nucleotides read TGTGCCAGCAGCGGCGGGACTAGCGCCTACGAGCAGTACTTC. This codes for CASSGGTSAYEQYF. This chain uses TRBV9 with TRBJ2-7, with TRBD2 matching 10 bases. The CDR3 runs 14 residues. The J segment lost 2 bases and the V segment lost 3 bases, leaving 2 bases of the junction unmatched. From germline, CDR1 is SGDLS and CDR2 YYNGEE. Together with reference TRBV9 and TRBJ2-7, the CDR3 gives the full variable domain: DSGVTQTPKHLITATGQRVTLRCSPRSGDLSVYWYQQSLDQGLQFLIQYYNGEERAKGNILERFSAQQFPDLHSELNLSSLELGDSALYFCASSGGTSAYEQYFGPGTRLTVT.

The chain uses TRBV6-5 and TRBJ1-3; D may be TRBD1 (6 bases). The CDR3 is made up of 14 amino acids. Germline V gives CDR1 MNHEY, CDR2 SVGAGI. V was clipped by 8 bases and J by 0 bases, with 11 bases between them. CDR3: CASRQDFSGNTIYF. DNA of the CDR3: TGTGCCAGCCGACAGGACTTCTCTGGAAACACCATATATTTT.

This chain connects TRBV12-3 or TRBV12-4 to TRBJ2-2; D call uncertain. V was pared by 7 bases and J by 8 bases, with 14 bases between. The CDR3 consists of 13 residues. The CDR3 loop is CASTPSRVGELFF. The CDR3 coding sequence is TGTGCCAGCACCCCCTCTAGGGTGGGGGAGCTGTTTTTT.

This clonotype was seen ten or more times. The rearrangement links TRBV10-2 to TRBJ1-5; a weak D match, TRBD1 (6 bases). Germline V gene lookup returns CDR1 WSHSY and CDR2 SAAADI. CDR3 length: 14 amino acids. Trimming stripped 3 bases from V and 7 bases from J, with 13 bases between. Here the CDR3 DNA reads TGCGCCAGCAGTGAAACAGGGCAGAACCAGCCCCAGCATTTT. Translated, it gives CASSETGQNQPQHF.

The chain combines TRBV29-1 with TRBJ2-6; a weak D match, TRBD1 (5 bases). Germline CDR1 is SQVTM and CDR2 is ANQGSEA. With 1 base removed from V and 0 bases from J, the gap between germline ends came to 16 bases. CDR3 length: 18 amino acids. The DNA for the CDR3 is TGCAGCGTTGAAGGAACAGGCTATTCGAGCTCTGGGGCCAACGTCCTGACTTTC. Translating gives CSVEGTGYSSSGANVLTF.

This clonotype was seen repeatedly, ten times or more. This sequence joins TRBV4-3 and TRBJ2-1; D gene ambiguous. V dropped 4 bases and J dropped 5 bases, with 12 bases sitting between them. CDR3 length: 14 residues. The V gene's germline CDR1 is LGHNA and CDR2 YSLEER. The CDR3 DNA reads as TGCGCCAGCAGCCCGCCCGGGTCCGACAATGAGCAGTTCTTC. This codes for CASSPPGSDNEQFF.

The V gene is TRBV12-3 or TRBV12-4, the J gene TRBJ1-4; D remains unclear. The CDR3 spans 13 residues. V was shortened by 3 bases and J by 8 bases, with 10 bases between the two germline ends. This chain's CDR3 is CASSFIVREKLFF. The CDR3 DNA reads TGTGCCAGCAGTTTTATTGTCCGAGAAAAACTGTTTTTT.

This clonotype appeared many times. The chain recombines TRBV5-1 with TRBJ1-5; the D gene is possibly TRBD1 (5 bases). This CDR3 region has 15 residues. Trimming took 0 bases from V and 2 from J, leaving 9 bases between them. Germline values: CDR1 SGHRS, CDR2 YFSETQ. DNA of the CDR3: TGCGCCAGCAGCTTGGCATCGGGGGGCAATCAGCCCCAGCATTTT. It codes for CASSLASGGNQPQHF.

The chain carries TRBV4-2 and TRBJ1-1; D unclear. The CDR3 spans 15 residues. V was pared by 5 bases and J by 5 bases, with 18 bases between. Germline V lookup: CDR1 LGHNA, CDR2 YNFKEQ. In DNA form, the CDR3 reads TGTGCCAGCAGCTCCCACCAGACGGTGGGGACTGAAGCTTTCTTT. Translation: CASSSHQTVGTEAFF.